A selection of T cell receptor beta chains follows, all from one sample in a study of T cell changes during pregnancy in multiple sclerosis. Sequencing used immunoSEQ multiplex PCR; TCRdb keeps in-frame clones, though not all of them. The sample gives around 130,000 clones, approximately 93% of which show up once; 6.2% is in the top ten. Sequenced material: peripheral blood, taken before pregnancy. These receptors originate from a female donor with multiple sclerosis, enrolled in a pregnancy study. The CDR3 runs from the conserved cysteine through the conserved F or W. The D gene is left open where the match is weak. Size values are once, few and many counts, or a class for expanded clones, and some rows have none.

>.|TRBJ2-7|TRBV10-2|.
TGCGCCAGTTTTCGGGACTCCTCTAACTACGAGCAGTACTTC
CASFRDSSNYEQYF
>.|TRBJ2-7|TRBV19|.
TGTGCCAGTAGTATAACCCCCCAGACCTACGAGCAGTACTTC
CASSITPQTYEQYF
>.|TRBJ2-7|TRBV18|.
TGTGCCAGCTCACCGCTTGGAGGGGTAGGTGCCTACGAGCAGTACTTC
CASSPLGGVGAYEQYF
>TRBD2|TRBJ2-3|TRBV6-4|once
TGTGCCAGCAGTGAAGGGACTAGCGAGGCAGATACGCAGTATTTT
CASSEGTSEADTQYF
>TRBD2|TRBJ2-5|TRBV27|.
TGTGCCAGCAGTCTATATCCCGGGACTAGCGAAGAGACCCAGTACTTC
CASSLYPGTSEETQYF
>TRBD2|TRBJ2-3|TRBV7-2|.
TGTGCCAGCAGCTCCCGACAGACTAGCGGGAGAGGAGATACGCAGTATTTT
CASSSRQTSGRGDTQYF
>.|TRBJ2-7|TRBV11-2|once
TGTGCCAGCAGCTTCAGTAGCGGATACGAGCAGTACTTC
CASSFSSGYEQYF
>.|TRBJ2-5|TRBV6-1|.
TGTGCCAGCAGTGAAATAGCTCCCTCTGGGGAGACCCAGTACTTC
CASSEIAPSGETQYF
>TRBD1|TRBJ1-5|TRBV15|.
TGTGCCACCAGCAGATACAGGGGAAGTGTGAGGAGCAATCAGCCCCAGCATTTT
CATSRYRGSVRSNQPQHF
>.|TRBJ2-5|TRBV19|.
TGTGCCAGTAGTAGGGCCAGGGGCAGCGAGACCCAGTACTTC
CASSRARGSETQYF
>TRBD1|TRBJ1-5|TRBV6-1|.
TGTGCCAGCCGACAGGGGACTCAGCCCCAGCATTTT
CASRQGTQPQHF
>TRBD2|TRBJ2-7|TRBV7-9|.
TGTGCCAGCACCTTTAGCGGGAGACAGGACGAGCAGTACTTC
CASTFSGRQDEQYF
>TRBD2|TRBJ2-1|TRBV5-1|.
TGCGCCAGCAGCTTGGTAGCGGGACTAGCGGCCAATGAGCAGTTCTTC
CASSLVAGLAANEQFF
>TRBD2|TRBJ2-1|TRBV30|once
TGTGCCTGGACCACCGGGACTAGCCTGAATGAGCAGTTCTTC
CAWTTGTSLNEQFF
>.|TRBJ2-7|TRBV30|.
TGTGCCTGGAGTGTACTATTCTACGAGCAGTACTTC
CAWSVLFYEQYF
>.|TRBJ1-1|TRBV29-1|.
TGCAGCGTTGGCCGGGGCACTGAAGCTTTCTTT
CSVGRGTEAFF